These 26 T cell receptor beta chains were all obtained from the same sample, sequenced in a study of blood T cell repertoires in COVID-19. Repertoires were generated with immunoSEQ multiplex PCR, while TCRdb's copy carries only in-frame clones and drops some. The sample yields around 120,000 clones, around 78% seen once. The sequencing sample was made of peripheral blood. The origin of the receptors is a young man with acute or convalescent COVID-19.

The V call is TRBV7-9, the J call TRBJ2-7; 9 positions match TRBD2. In germline, CDR1 is SEHNR, CDR2 FQNEAQ (reference sequence). The J segment lost 4 bases and the V segment lost 5 bases, leaving 9 bases of the junction unmatched. The CDR3 is made up of 15 amino acids. CDR3 coding DNA: TGTGCCAGCAGCCTACCTAGCGGGACCTGGTACGAGCAGTACGTC. This translates into CASSLPSGTWYEQYV.

The rearrangement uses TRBV3-1 (or the pseudogene TRBV3-2) and TRBJ1-2; no firm D call. Trimming took 4 bases from V and 0 from J, leaving 3 bases between them. Germline CDR1 LGHDT, CDR2 YNNKEL (reference sequence). This CDR3 region has 12 residues. CDR3 sequence (DNA): TGTGCCAGCAGCCCGGCTAACTATGGCTACACCTTC. It specifies CASSPANYGYTF.

In its sample, this clone was seen a few times. The V call is TRBV28, the J call TRBJ2-4; TRBD2 agrees at 8 bases. V lost 5 bases and J lost 6; bases outside the gene matches: 6. Germline values: CDR1 MDHEN, CDR2 SYDVKM. The CDR3 is made up of 14 amino acids. CDR3: CASSPGGERNIQYF. The CDR3 DNA reads TGTGCCAGCAGTCCCGGGGGGGAGAGAAACATTCAGTACTTC.

This chain uses TRBV6-1 with TRBJ2-7; 7 bases agree with TRBD2. The length of the CDR3 is 14 residues. The V gene's germline CDR1 is MNHNS and CDR2 SASEGT. Trimming took 2 bases from V and 2 from J; bases not matched to a gene: 3. The CDR3 DNA reads as TGTGCCAGCAGTGAATGGGAGGGCCCCTACGAGCAGTACGTC. Translating it yields CASSEWEGPYEQYV.

The sample holds one count of this clone. V gene TRBV15 combines with J gene TRBJ2-7; 7 nucleotides agree with TRBD2. The CDR3 sequence is 14 residues long. CDR1 is LNHNV, CDR2 YYDKDF, per germline (reference sequence). V lost 1 base to trimming and J lost 3 bases; unmatched junction nucleotides: 3. In nucleotides, the CDR3 is TGTGCCACCAGCAGAGGTCGCGGGGGCTACGAGCAGTACTTC. This gives the protein CATSRGRGGYEQYF.

This clone occurred a few times. The chain employs TRBV9 and TRBJ2-3; D might be TRBD1 (6 bases). CDR1 and CDR2 from the germline V gene are SGDLS and YYNGEE. The CDR3 runs to 17 residues. V was cut by 0 bases and J by 0 bases, with 14 bases left in between. CDR3: CASSVVDRRTSTDTQYF. The CDR3, as DNA: TGTGCCAGCAGCGTAGTCGACAGGAGAACTAGCACAGATACGCAGTATTTT.

The chain combines TRBV29-1 with TRBJ2-5; D is ambiguous. The CDR3 is 14 residues long. Germline V gene lookup returns CDR1 SQVTM and CDR2 ANQGSEA. V lost 1 base, J lost 1 base, and 10 bases lay in between. CDR3 loop: CSVEGWALQETQYF. The CDR3 DNA follows: TGCAGCGTTGAAGGTTGGGCCCTCCAAGAGACCCAGTACTTC. Full variable domain (remainder filled in from reference TRBV29-1 and TRBJ2-5): SAVISQKPSRDICQRGTSLTIQCQVDSQVTMMFWYRQQPGQSLTLIATANQGSEATYESGFVIDKFPISRPNLTFSTLTVSNMSPEDSSIYLCSVEGWALQETQYFGPGTRLLVL.

J is TRBJ2-3 and V is TRBV11-2; D ambiguous. The CDR3 totals 15 residues. Between the trimmed V and J ends, which lost 2 bases and 0 bases, there was a span of 9 bases. Per germline, CDR1 SGHAT and CDR2 FQNNGV. The CDR3 loop reads CASSLNPLSTDTQYF. The CDR3 nucleotides are TGTGCCAGCAGCTTAAATCCCCTAAGCACAGATACGCAGTATTTT.

J is TRBJ2-1 and V is TRBV6-5, with TRBD1 matching 7 bases. V lost 6 bases to trimming and J lost 3 bases; unmatched junction nucleotides: 8. The CDR3 contains 15 residues. Per the germline V gene, CDR1 is MNHEY and CDR2 is SVGAGI. The CDR3 bases are TGTGCCAGCAGCCCCGGGGACAGAGACTACAATGAGCAGTTCTTC. Translated: CASSPGDRDYNEQFF.

The chain has TRBV5-1 and TRBJ2-1; TRBD1 matches at 10 bases. After removal of 5 bases from V and 5 bases from J, the junction contained 7 bases not matched to a gene. The CDR3 totals 15 residues. CDR1 SGHRS and CDR2 YFSETQ come from the germline V gene. CDR3 in DNA: TGCGCCAGCAGATACGGGACAGGGGACCACAATGAGCAGTTCTTC. Protein product: CASRYGTGDHNEQFF.

The chain combines TRBV21-1 with TRBJ2-7; TRBD2, the D gene given by the table, was not confirmed from the DNA. TRBV21-1 constitutes a pseudogene. The CDR3 length is 19 residues. As DNA, the CDR3 is TGTGCCAGCAGCACTCCCCGCGGACTAGCGGGCCCTCGCTCCTACGAGCAGTACGTC. It codes for CASSTPRGLAGPRSYEQYV.

The V call is TRBV30, the J call TRBJ1-2; 7 nucleotides line up with TRBD1. J was trimmed by 7 bases and V by 6 bases; bases with no gene match: 14. Germline CDR1 GTSNPN, CDR2 SVGIG (reference sequence). The CDR3 has 14 amino acids. The CDR3 region has the DNA TGTGCCTGCGCCGCAAACAGGGGCGGCGGTGGCTACACCTTC. Residues: CACAANRGGGGYTF.

This chain's CDR3 is CASQGQGNNQPQHF. The CDR3 coding sequence is TGTGCCAGCCAGGGACAGGGTAACAATCAGCCCCAGCATTTT. The chain employs TRBV19 and TRBJ1-5, with 9 bases lining up with TRBD1. The CDR3 length is 14 residues. The junction had 6 bases not matched to a gene; V was cut back by 9 bases and J by 3 bases. Germline V CDR1 and CDR2: LNHDA, SQIVND (reference sequence).

The chain carries TRBV5-4 and TRBJ2-1, with D possibly TRBD1 on 6 matching bases. Germline lookup yields CDR1 SGHNT and CDR2 YYREEE (reference sequence). Between the trimmed V and J ends, which lost 4 bases and 8 bases, there was a span of 10 bases. The CDR3 is 12 amino acids. CDR3 nucleotides: TGTGCCAGCAGCAAGGACAGCGATGAGCAGTTCTTC. The encoded protein is CASSKDSDEQFF.

The genes are TRBV6-1 and TRBJ1-4, with TRBD1 matching over 7 bases. CDR3 length equals 20 residues. V dropped 0 bases and J dropped 8; count of bases not matched to a gene: 21. Germline values: CDR1 MNHNS, CDR2 SASEGT. In nucleotides, the CDR3 is TGTGCCAGCAGTGAAGCGGGGGTCGGGGACAGCGCGTGGGAGGACGAAAAACTGTTTTTT. Its translation is CASSEAGVGDSAWEDEKLFF.

The genes are TRBV7-3 and TRBJ2-5; D call uncertain. The V end was cut by 3 bases, the J end by 4 bases, with 9 bases between. The CDR3 has 13 amino acids. Germline-derived CDR1 and CDR2 are SGHTA and FQGTGA. CDR3 nucleotides: TGTGCCAGCAGCTTTACGCGAGGAGAGACCCAGTACTTC. Protein product: CASSFTRGETQYF.

The V and J genes are TRBV20-1 and TRBJ1-1; D remains unclear. The germline V and J ends were trimmed by 6 bases and 3 bases, with 8 bases remaining between them. This CDR3 has 11 amino acids. The V gene's germline CDR1 is DFQATT and CDR2 SNEGSKA (reference sequence). CDR3 DNA sequence: TGCAGTGCAGCCTTGGACACTGAAGCTTTCTTT. Amino acid sequence: CSAALDTEAFF.

The gene calls are TRBV6-1 and TRBJ1-2, with 7 bases fitting TRBD1. The length of the CDR3 is 13 residues. The germline V gene encodes CDR1 MNHNS and CDR2 SASEGT. V gave up 3 bases and J gave up 6 bases; unmatched junction bases: 4. Here the CDR3 DNA reads TGTGCCAGCAGTGAGTCTACAGGGGATGGCTACACCTTC. Protein: CASSESTGDGYTF.

There are a few counts of this clone. The V and J genes are TRBV7-8 and TRBJ2-7; TRBD1 matches at 9 bases. This CDR3 has 15 amino acids. The V gene end was trimmed by 1 base and the J gene end by 5 bases; junction bases not matched to a gene: 6. Germline CDR1 reads SGHVS; CDR2 reads FQNEAQ. CDR3 sequence reads: CASSLGQGVVDEQYF. The CDR3, as DNA: TGTGCCAGCAGCTTAGGACAGGGGGTTGTCGACGAGCAGTACTTC.

The chain links TRBV18 to TRBJ2-5; the D gene is possibly TRBD1 (6 bases). V was shortened by 0 bases and J by 1 base, with 9 bases between the two germline ends. Germline assignment: CDR1 KGHSH and CDR2 LQKENI. The CDR3 runs to 15 residues. The CDR3 loop is CASSPPWTAQETQYF. In DNA form, the CDR3 reads TGTGCCAGCTCACCACCGTGGACAGCCCAAGAGACCCAGTACTTC. The full variable domain, completed using reference TRBV18 and TRBJ2-5, is NAGVMQNPRHLVRRRGQEARLRCSPMKGHSHVYWYRQLPEEGLKFMVYLQKENIIDESGMPKERFSAEFPKEGPSILRIQQVVRGDSAAYFCASSPPWTAQETQYFGPGTRLLVL.

The chain has TRBV5-4 and TRBJ2-7; TRBD1 aligns across 9 bases. Germline trimming cut 3 bases from V and 6 bases from J; bases unmatched to any gene: 4. This CDR3 is built from 13 residues. Germline lookup yields CDR1 SGHNT and CDR2 YYREEE (reference sequence). This chain's CDR3 is CASSWDREGEQYF. CDR3 DNA sequence: TGTGCCAGCAGCTGGGACAGGGAGGGCGAGCAGTACTTC.

This clone turned up a few times. This sequence joins TRBV3-1 (or the pseudogene TRBV3-2) and TRBJ1-3, with D uncertain. CDR1 LGHDT and CDR2 YNNKEL come from the germline V gene (reference sequence). Trimming took 4 bases from V and 0 from J, leaving 10 bases between them. The CDR3 covers 15 residues. CDR3 protein: CASSPPGNSGNTIYF. In DNA, the CDR3 is TGTGCCAGCAGCCCCCCGGGGAACTCTGGAAACACCATATATTTT.

The genes are TRBV30 and TRBJ2-2, with TRBD2 as a possible D gene (5 bases). Looked up from germline, CDR1 is GTSNPN and CDR2 is SVGIG (reference sequence). V gave up 0 bases and J gave up 8 bases, with 10 bases separating them. The CDR3 covers 13 residues. The CDR3 sequence is CAWSVREWGELFF. In DNA form, the CDR3 reads TGTGCCTGGAGTGTACGGGAATGGGGGGAGCTGTTTTTT.

This clone was seen more than once but under ten times. The gene calls are TRBV7-9 and TRBJ1-5; 12 bases are shared with TRBD1. V lost 4 bases, J lost 0 bases, and 10 bases stayed unmatched. The CDR3 sequence is 19 residues long. In germline, CDR1 is SEHNR, CDR2 FQNEAQ (reference sequence). The CDR3 loop reads CASSSVPGQGASSNQPQHF. The CDR3 DNA reads TGTGCCAGCAGCTCAGTACCGGGACAGGGGGCGAGTAGCAATCAGCCCCAGCATTTT. The whole variable domain, remainder taken from reference TRBV7-9 and TRBJ1-5, is DTGVSQNPRHKITKRGQNVTFRCDPISEHNRLYWYRQTLGQGPEFLTYFQNEAQLEKSRLLSDRFSAERPKGSFSTLEIQRTEQGDSAMYLCASSSVPGQGASSNQPQHFGDGTRLSIL.

J is TRBJ1-3 and V is TRBV6-5; TRBD1 aligns across 7 bases. This CDR3 region has 14 residues. V shed 8 bases, J shed 0 bases, and the junction held 4 bases outside the gene matches. From germline, CDR1 is MNHEY and CDR2 SVGAGI. The CDR3 coding sequence is TGTGCCAGCGTCCGGACAGGCTCTGGAAACACCATATATTTT. Translating gives CASVRTGSGNTIYF.

The chain uses TRBV29-1 and TRBJ1-2; TRBD1 is a possible D gene (5 bases). CDR3 length: 11 residues. Trimming pared 4 bases from V and 6 bases from J, leaving 9 bases between. Germline V gene sequence: CDR1 SQVTM, CDR2 ANQGSEA. The CDR3 protein is CSVAAGHGYTF. Here the CDR3 DNA reads TGCAGCGTTGCGGCAGGGCATGGCTACACCTTC. The variable domain in full, with the rest retrieved from reference TRBV29-1 and TRBJ1-2, is SAVISQKPSRDICQRGTSLTIQCQVDSQVTMMFWYRQQPGQSLTLIATANQGSEATYESGFVIDKFPISRPNLTFSTLTVSNMSPEDSSIYLCSVAAGHGYTFGSGTRLTVV.